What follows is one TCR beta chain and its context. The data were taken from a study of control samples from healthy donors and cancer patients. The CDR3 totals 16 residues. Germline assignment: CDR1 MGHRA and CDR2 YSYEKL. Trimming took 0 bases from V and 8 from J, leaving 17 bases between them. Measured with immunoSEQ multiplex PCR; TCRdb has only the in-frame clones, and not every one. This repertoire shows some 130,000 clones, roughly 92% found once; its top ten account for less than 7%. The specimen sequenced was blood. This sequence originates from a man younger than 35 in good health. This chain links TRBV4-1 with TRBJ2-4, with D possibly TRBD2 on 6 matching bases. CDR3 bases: TGCGCCAGCAGCCAAGATCAGGTCATGAGCGGGTACATTCAGTACTTC. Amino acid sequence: CASSQDQVMSGYIQYF.